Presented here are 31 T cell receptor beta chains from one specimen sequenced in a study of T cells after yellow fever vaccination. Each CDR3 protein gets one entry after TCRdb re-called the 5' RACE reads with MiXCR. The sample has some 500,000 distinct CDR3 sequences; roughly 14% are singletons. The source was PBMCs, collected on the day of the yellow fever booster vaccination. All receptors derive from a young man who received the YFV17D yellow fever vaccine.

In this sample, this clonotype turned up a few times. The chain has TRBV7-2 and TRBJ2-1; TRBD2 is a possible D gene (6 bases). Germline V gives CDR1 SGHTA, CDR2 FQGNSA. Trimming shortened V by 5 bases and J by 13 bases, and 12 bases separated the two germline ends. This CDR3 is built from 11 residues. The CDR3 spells CASSPTGVQFF. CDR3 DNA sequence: TGTGCCAGCAGCCCGACGGGGGTACAGTTCTTC.

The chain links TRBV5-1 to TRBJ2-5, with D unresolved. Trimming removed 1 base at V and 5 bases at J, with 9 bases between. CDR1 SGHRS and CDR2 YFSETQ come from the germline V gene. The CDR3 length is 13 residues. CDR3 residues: CASSLWHRETQYF. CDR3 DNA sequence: TGCGCCAGCAGCTTGTGGCACCGGGAGACCCAGTACTTC.

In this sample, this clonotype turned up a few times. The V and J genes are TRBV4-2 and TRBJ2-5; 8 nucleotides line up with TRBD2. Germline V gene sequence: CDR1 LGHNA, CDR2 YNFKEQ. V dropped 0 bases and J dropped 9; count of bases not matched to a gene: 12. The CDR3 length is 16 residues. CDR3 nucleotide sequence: TGTGCCAGCAGCCAAGATACCGGACTTAGCGGGACGTCCCAGTACTTC. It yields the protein CASSQDTGLSGTSQYF.

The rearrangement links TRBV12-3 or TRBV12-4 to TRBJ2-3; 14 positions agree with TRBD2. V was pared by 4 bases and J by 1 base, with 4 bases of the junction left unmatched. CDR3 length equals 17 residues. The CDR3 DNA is TGTGCCAGCAGTTGGACTAGCGGGAGGCGGGGCACAGATACGCAGTATTTT. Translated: CASSWTSGRRGTDTQYF.

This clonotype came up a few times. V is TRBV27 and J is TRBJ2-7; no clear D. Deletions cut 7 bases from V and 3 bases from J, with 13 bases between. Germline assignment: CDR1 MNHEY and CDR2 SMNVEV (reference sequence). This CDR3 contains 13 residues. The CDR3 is CASIRPLDYEQYF. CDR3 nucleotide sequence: TGTGCCAGCATACGGCCCCTGGACTACGAGCAGTACTTC.

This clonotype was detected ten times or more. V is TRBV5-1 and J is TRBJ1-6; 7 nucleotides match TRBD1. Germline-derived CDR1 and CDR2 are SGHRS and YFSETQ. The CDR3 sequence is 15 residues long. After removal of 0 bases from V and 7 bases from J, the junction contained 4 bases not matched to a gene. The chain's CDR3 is CASSLDRGGNSPLHF. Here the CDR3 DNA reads TGCGCCAGCAGCTTGGACAGGGGTGGAAATTCACCCCTCCACTTT.

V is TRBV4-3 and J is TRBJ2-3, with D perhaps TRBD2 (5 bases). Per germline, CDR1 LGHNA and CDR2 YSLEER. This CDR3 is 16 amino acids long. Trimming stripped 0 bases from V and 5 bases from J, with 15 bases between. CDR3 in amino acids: CASSQDLLRGGDTQYF. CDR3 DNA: TGCGCCAGCAGCCAAGATCTGCTGAGAGGAGGAGATACGCAGTATTTT.

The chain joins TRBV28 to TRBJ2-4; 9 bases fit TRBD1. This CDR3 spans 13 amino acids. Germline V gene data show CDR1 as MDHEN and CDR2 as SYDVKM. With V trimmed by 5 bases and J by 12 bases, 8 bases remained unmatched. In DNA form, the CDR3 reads TGTGCCAGCAGTCCGGGACAGGGTCAGAGTCAGTACTTC. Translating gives CASSPGQGQSQYF.

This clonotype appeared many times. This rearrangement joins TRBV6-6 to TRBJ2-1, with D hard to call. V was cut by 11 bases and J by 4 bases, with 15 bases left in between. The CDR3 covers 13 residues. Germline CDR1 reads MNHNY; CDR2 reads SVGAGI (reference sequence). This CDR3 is CAVTENQYNEQFF. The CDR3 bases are TGTGCCGTAACGGAGAACCAATACAATGAGCAGTTCTTC.

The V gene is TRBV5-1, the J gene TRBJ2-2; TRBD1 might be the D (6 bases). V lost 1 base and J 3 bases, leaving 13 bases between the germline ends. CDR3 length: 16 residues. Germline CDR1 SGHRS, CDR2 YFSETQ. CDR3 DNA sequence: TGCGCCAGCAGCTTGCAGAGGGGGTTTGACACCGGGGAGCTGTTTTTT. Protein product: CASSLQRGFDTGELFF. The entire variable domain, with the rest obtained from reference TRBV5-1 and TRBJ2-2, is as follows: KAGVTQTPRYLIKTRGQQVTLSCSPISGHRSVSWYQQTPGQGLQFLFEYFSETQRNKGNFPGRFSGRQFSNSRSEMNVSTLELGDSALYLCASSLQRGFDTGELFFGEGSRLTVL.

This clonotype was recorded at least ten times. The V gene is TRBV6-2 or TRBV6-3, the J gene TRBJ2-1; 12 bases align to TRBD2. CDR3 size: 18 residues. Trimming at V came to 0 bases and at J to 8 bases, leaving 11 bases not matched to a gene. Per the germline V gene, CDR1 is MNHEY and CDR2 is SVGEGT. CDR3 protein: CASSYSPLTSGSRDEQFF. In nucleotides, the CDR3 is TGTGCCAGCAGTTACTCCCCCCTGACTAGCGGGAGTAGGGATGAGCAGTTCTTC.

The CDR3 loop is CAIRPGQESNQPQHF. For the CDR3, the DNA is TGTGCCATCAGGCCGGGACAGGAGTCCAATCAGCCCCAGCATTTT. The V and J genes are TRBV10-3 and TRBJ1-5; 8 nucleotides align to TRBD1. The CDR3 spans 15 residues. With 6 bases clipped from V and 3 bases from J, the junction kept 7 bases outside the gene matches. Germline lookup yields CDR1 ENHRY and CDR2 SYGVKD.

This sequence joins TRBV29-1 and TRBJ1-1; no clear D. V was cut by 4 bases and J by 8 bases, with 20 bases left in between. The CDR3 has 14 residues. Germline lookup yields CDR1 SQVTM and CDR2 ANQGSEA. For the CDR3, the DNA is TGCAGCGTTGTCGGGGTTGGTACAAAACCAGAAGCTTTCTTT. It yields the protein CSVVGVGTKPEAFF.

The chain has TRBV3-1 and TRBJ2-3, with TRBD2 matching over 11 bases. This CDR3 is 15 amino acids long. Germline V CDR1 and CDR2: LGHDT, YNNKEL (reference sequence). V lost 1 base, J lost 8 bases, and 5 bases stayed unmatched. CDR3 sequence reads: CASSQVASGRITQYF. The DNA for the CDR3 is TGTGCCAGCAGCCAAGTGGCTAGCGGGAGGATTACGCAGTATTTT.

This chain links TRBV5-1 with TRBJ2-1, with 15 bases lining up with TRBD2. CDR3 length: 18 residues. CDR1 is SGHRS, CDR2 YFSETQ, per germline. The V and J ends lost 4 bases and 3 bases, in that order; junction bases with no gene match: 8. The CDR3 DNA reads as TGCGCCAGCAGCGCGTCCGGGACTAGCGGGAGGCACTACAATGAGCAGTTCTTC. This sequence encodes CASSASGTSGRHYNEQFF.

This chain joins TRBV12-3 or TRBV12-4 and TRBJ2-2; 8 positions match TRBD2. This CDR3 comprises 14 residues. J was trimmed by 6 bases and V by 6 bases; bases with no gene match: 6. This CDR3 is CASRHSGGAGELFF. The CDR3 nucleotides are TGTGCCAGCAGACACTCGGGGGGGGCCGGGGAGCTGTTTTTT.

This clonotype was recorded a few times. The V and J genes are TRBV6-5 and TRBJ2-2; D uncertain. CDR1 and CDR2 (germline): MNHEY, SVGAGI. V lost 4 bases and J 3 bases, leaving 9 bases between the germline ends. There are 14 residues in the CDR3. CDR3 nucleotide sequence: TGTGCCAGCAGTTTCGAGGCGTACACCGGGGAGCTGTTTTTT. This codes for CASSFEAYTGELFF.

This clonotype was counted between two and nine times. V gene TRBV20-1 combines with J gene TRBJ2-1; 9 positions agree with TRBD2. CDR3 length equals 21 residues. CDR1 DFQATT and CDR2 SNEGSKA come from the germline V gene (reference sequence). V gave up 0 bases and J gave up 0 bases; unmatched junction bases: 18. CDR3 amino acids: CSAREMPGSSGRRSSYNEQFF. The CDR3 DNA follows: TGCAGTGCTAGAGAAATGCCCGGTAGTAGCGGGAGAAGGAGCTCCTACAATGAGCAGTTCTTC.

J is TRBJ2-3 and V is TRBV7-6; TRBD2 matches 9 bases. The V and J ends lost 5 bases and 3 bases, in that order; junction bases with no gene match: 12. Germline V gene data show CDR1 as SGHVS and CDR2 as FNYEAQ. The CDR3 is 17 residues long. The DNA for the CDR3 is TGTGCCAGCAGCCTGACGTTAGCGGGAGTTGGGACAGATACGCAGTATTTT. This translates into CASSLTLAGVGTDTQYF.

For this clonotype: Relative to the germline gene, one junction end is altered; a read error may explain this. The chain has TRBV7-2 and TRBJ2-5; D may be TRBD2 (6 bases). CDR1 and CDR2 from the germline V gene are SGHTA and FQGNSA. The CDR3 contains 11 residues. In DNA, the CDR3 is TGTGTCAGCCGGGGGTCGGAGACCCAGTACTTC. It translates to CVSRGSETQYF.

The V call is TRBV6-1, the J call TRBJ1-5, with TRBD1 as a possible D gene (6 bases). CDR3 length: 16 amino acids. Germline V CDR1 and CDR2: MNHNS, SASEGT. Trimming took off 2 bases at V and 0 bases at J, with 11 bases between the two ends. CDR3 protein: CASSERTGNSNQPQHF. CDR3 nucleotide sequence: TGTGCCAGCAGTGAACGCACAGGGAATAGCAATCAGCCCCAGCATTTT.

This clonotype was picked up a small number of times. CDR3 DNA: TGTGCCATCAGTGGGGGGGGCGGGACCCTACGCTACAATGAGCAGTTCTTC. This encodes CAISGGGGTLRYNEQFF. The chain couples TRBV10-3 to TRBJ2-1, with D perhaps matching TRBD2 (7 bases). Looked up from germline, CDR1 is ENHRY and CDR2 is SYGVKD. This CDR3 is built from 17 residues. The V gene lost 4 bases and the J gene lost 3 bases, with 19 bases spanning the gap.

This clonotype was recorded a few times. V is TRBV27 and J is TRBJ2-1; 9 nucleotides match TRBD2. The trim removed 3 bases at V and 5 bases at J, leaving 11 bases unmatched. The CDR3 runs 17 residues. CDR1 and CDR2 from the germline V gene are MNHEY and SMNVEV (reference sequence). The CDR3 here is CASSLISAGGPHNEQFF. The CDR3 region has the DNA TGTGCCAGCAGTTTGATTTCGGCGGGAGGGCCGCACAATGAGCAGTTCTTC.

CDR3 loop: CASSLGGARSDEKLFF. In nucleotides, the CDR3 is TGTGCCAGCAGCTTAGGCGGGGCTCGGTCGGACGAAAAACTGTTTTTT. V and J are TRBV7-9 and TRBJ1-4, with a tentative D call TRBD1 (5 bases). The CDR3 has 16 amino acids. Germline CDR1 and CDR2: SEHNR and FQNEAQ (reference sequence). Trimming removed 1 base from V and 8 bases from J, with 17 bases in between.

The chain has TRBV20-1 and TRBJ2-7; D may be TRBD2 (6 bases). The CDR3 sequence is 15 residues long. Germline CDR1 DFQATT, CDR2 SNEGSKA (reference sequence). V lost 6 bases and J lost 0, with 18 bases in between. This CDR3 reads CSATKSTGSSYEQYF. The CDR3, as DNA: TGCAGTGCAACTAAATCCACCGGGAGCTCCTACGAGCAGTACTTC.

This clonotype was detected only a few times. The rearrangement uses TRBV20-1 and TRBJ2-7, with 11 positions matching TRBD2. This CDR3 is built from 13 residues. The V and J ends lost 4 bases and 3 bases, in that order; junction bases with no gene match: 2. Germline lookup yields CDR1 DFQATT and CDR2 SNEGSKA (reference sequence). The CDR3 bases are TGCAGTGCTACTAGCGGGGGGTACTACGAGCAGTACTTC. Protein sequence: CSATSGGYYEQYF.

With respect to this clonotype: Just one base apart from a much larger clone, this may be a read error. CDR3 in amino acids: CASSHGTSHYEQYF. Written as DNA, the CDR3 is TGTGCCAGCAGCCACGGGACTAGTCACTACGAGCAGTACTTC. The V call is TRBV3-1, the J call TRBJ2-7, with 8 nucleotides matching TRBD2. V was pared by 3 bases and J by 3 bases, with 4 bases of the junction left unmatched. The CDR3 loop spans 14 amino acids. CDR1 and CDR2 from the germline V gene are LGHDT and YNNKEL (reference sequence).

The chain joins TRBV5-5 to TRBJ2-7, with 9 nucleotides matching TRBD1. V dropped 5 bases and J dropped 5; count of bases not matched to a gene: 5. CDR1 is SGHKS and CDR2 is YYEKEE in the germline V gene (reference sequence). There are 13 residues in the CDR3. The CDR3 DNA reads TGTGCCAGCAGGCAAGACAGGGGGAACGAGCAGTACTTC. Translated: CASRQDRGNEQYF.

In DNA form, the CDR3 reads TGCAGTGCTAACCCCGGAAGCACAGATACGCAGTATTTT. Protein sequence: CSANPGSTDTQYF. This rearrangement joins TRBV20-1 to TRBJ2-3; D ambiguous. This CDR3 is built from 13 residues. The V end was cut by 4 bases, the J end by 0 bases, with 8 bases between. CDR1 DFQATT and CDR2 SNEGSKA come from the germline V gene (reference sequence).

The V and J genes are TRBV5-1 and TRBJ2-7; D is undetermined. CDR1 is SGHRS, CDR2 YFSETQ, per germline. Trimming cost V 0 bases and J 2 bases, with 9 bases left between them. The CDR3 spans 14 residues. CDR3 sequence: CASSLDGPAYEQYF. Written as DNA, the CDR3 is TGCGCCAGCAGCTTGGACGGGCCAGCCTACGAGCAGTACTTC. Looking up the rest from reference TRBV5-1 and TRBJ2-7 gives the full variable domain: KAGVTQTPRYLIKTRGQQVTLSCSPISGHRSVSWYQQTPGQGLQFLFEYFSETQRNKGNFPGRFSGRQFSNSRSEMNVSTLELGDSALYLCASSLDGPAYEQYFGPGTRLTVT.

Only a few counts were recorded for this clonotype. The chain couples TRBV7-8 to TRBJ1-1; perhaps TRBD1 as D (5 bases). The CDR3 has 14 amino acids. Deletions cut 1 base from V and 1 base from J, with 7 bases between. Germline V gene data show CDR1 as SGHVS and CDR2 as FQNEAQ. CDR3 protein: CASSLVGENTEAFF. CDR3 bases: TGTGCCAGCAGCTTAGTGGGGGAGAACACTGAAGCTTTCTTT.